A selection of T cell receptor beta chains follows, all from one sample in a study of blood T cell repertoires in COVID-19. TCRdb's table, derived via immunoSEQ multiplex PCR, lists solely in-frame clones and lacks some. The table records tens of thousands of clones, approximately 86% of them present only once. Sequenced input: peripheral blood. The receptor set was obtained from a man aged 65-85 years with active COVID-19. CDR3s include the opening cysteine and the closing phenylalanine or tryptophan. The D gene is left open where the match is weak. Part of the rows lack a size; the others show once, few, many or a class for expanded clones.

TRBD2 | TRBJ2-1 | TRBV25-1 | - | CASRGTSGYNEQFF | TGTGCCAGCAGGGGGACTAGCGGATACAATGAGCAGTTCTTC
- | TRBJ2-7 | TRBV3-1/TRBV3-2 | few | CASSRQGPYEQYF | TGTGCCAGCAGCCGCCAGGGGCCCTACGAGCAGTACTTC
- | TRBJ2-2 | TRBV5-4 | few | CASSSNPRGTGELFF | TGTGCCAGCAGCTCAAACCCCCGGGGCACCGGGGAGCTGTTTTTT
TRBD2 | TRBJ2-7 | TRBV28 | - | CASSPGGPNEQYF | TGTGCCAGCAGTCCGGGGGGACCCAACGAGCAGTACTTC
- | TRBJ2-1 | TRBV11-3 | - | CASSKEGQAYNEQFF | TGTGCCAGCAGCAAGGAGGGGCAGGCCTACAATGAGCAGTTCTTC
- | TRBJ2-1 | TRBV11-2 | - | CASSSSARRSSNEQFF | TGTGCCAGCAGCTCCAGTGCCCGGCGGTCCTCCAATGAGCAGTTCTTC
- | TRBJ2-7 | TRBV19 | once | CASSIDGGQPHYEQYF | TGTGCCAGTAGTATAGACGGGGGACAGCCGCACTACGAGCAGTACTTC
- | TRBJ1-1 | TRBV5-1 | - | CASSAGNTEAFF | TGCGCCAGCAGTGCAGGGAACACTGAAGCTTTCTTT
- | TRBJ2-7 | TRBV6-5 | - | CASSPGGTGYEQYF | TGTGCCAGCAGTCCCGGGGGAACTGGATACGAGCAGTACTTC
- | TRBJ1-4 | TRBV19 | once | CASSRAGPEKLFF | TGTGCCAGTAGCCGGGCGGGCCCTGAAAAACTGTTTTTT
TRBD2 | TRBJ2-5 | TRBV5-6 | - | CASSRPGLAGETQYF | TGTGCCAGCAGCCGACCGGGACTAGCGGGGGAGACCCAGTACTTC
- | TRBJ1-5 | TRBV27 | - | CASSPEGGRQRNQPQHF | TGTGCCAGCAGCCCGGAGGGGGGGAGACAGAGGAATCAGCCCCAGCATTTT
- | TRBJ2-3 | TRBV6-5 | - | CATYPGLSTDTQYF | TGTGCAACTTACCCGGGACTCAGCACAGATACGCAGTATTTT
TRBD1 | TRBJ2-1 | TRBV7-9 | few | CATPGTGGHEQFF | TGTGCCACCCCCGGGACAGGGGGTCATGAGCAGTTCTTC
- | TRBJ2-7 | TRBV5-1 | - | CASSLGTGGEQYF | TGCGCCAGCAGCTTGGGGACCGGCGGGGAGCAGTACTTC
- | TRBJ1-5 | TRBV19 | - | CASSTQERGNNQPQHF | TGTGCCAGTAGTACACAGGAGCGGGGGAACAATCAGCCCCAGCATTTT
- | TRBJ1-2 | TRBV14 | - | CASSQAPGMGGYTF | TGTGCCAGCAGCCAAGCACCCGGGATGGGGGGCTACACCTTC
- | TRBJ2-1 | TRBV18 | - | CASSPQSSEQFF | TGTGCCAGCTCACCACAGTCGAGTGAGCAGTTCTTC
- | TRBJ1-2 | TRBV15 | few | CATSRDRGAGGYTF | TGTGCCACCAGCAGAGATCGGGGGGCGGGGGGCTACACCTTC
- | TRBJ2-1 | TRBV19 | - | CASSISVPGSYNEQFF | TGTGCCAGTAGTATCTCGGTTCCCGGGTCCTACAATGAGCAGTTCTTC
- | TRBJ1-5 | TRBV30 | - | CAWSGGPGGVGNQPQHF | TGTGCCTGGAGTGGGGGCCCGGGTGGGGTGGGCAATCAGCCCCAGCATTTT
TRBD1 | TRBJ1-2 | TRBV5-1 | - | CASRRSGTDFGYTF | TGCGCCAGCAGACGATCCGGGACAGATTTTGGCTACACCTTC